This TCR beta chain was captured in a study of blood T cell repertoires in COVID-19. This CDR3 is built from 15 residues. Trimming took 5 bases from V and 1 from J; bases not matched to a gene: 2. CDR1 is MNHEY and CDR2 is SVGAGI in the germline V gene. Using immunoSEQ multiplex PCR, the repertoire was profiled, and TCRdb retains in-frame clones only, with some absent. The data show 200,000 to 300,000 clones, around four fifths seen once. The TCR was taken from a man aged 60 to 69 with acute or convalescent COVID-19. Sequences were obtained from peripheral blood. J is TRBJ2-1 and V is TRBV6-5; 10 bases agree with TRBD1. CDR3 residues: CASSLDRGSYNEQFF. CDR3 nucleotides: TGTGCCAGCAGTCTGGACAGGGGGTCCTACAATGAGCAGTTCTTC.